This TCR beta chain was observed in a study of molecular identifiers for immune sequencing clone quantification. Study observations and caveats: Jurkat TCR RNA spiked in from one cell reportedly remained identifiable amid 970,000 or so naive cells.

For this clonotype: Its antigen is undetermined. A much larger clone differs from this one at a single base, so this may be a read error.

TCRdb re-derived calls from the PCR reads in MiXCR, one entry per CDR3 protein. Of some 680,000 distinct CDR3 sequences listed, about 25% are singletons. Naive CD8 library inputs spanned 20,000 to 1,000,000 sorted cells and 10%, 30% or 50% RNA. The CDR3 totals 15 residues. V shed 3 bases and J shed 3 bases, with 13 bases lying between them. CDR1 and CDR2 from the germline V gene are SGDLS and YYNGEE. Input material: naive CD8+ T cells from blood, with Jurkat cell RNA spiked in. Specified subset: FACS-sorted CD8+CD4-CCR7+CD45RA+ naive T cells. The rearrangement joins TRBV9 to TRBJ2-1; D is unclear. The sequence was obtained from a human donor in good health. Some libraries in this study had Jurkat cell RNA spiked in. The CDR3 nucleotides are TGTGCCAGCAGCGGTTCCCATCCCCACTACAATGAGCAGTTCTTC. Its protein product is CASSGSHPHYNEQFF.